This T cell receptor (beta chain) was recorded in a study of blood T cell repertoires in COVID-19. Study as a whole: Researchers got acute and convalescent COVID-19 samples from the United States, Italy and Spain. T cells, B-cell-depleted T cells, or PBMCs provided the cDNA or gDNA that served as material.

This CDR3 contains 15 residues. The trim removed 5 bases at V and 2 bases at J, leaving 9 bases unmatched. Germline V gives CDR1 GTSNPN, CDR2 SVGIG (reference sequence). In the original analysis: Estimation of nucleated cell counts relied on the amplification of reference gene primers. Method: immunoSEQ multiplex PCR; TCRdb's copy keeps in-frame clones and lacks some. D and trimming were read from the DNA, whereas the V and J calls and clone size are those reported in that table. Of around 75,000 clones detected, 90% appear once; the ten largest clones hold 5% to 6%. The clonotype was recovered from a man aged 50 to 59 with acute or convalescent COVID-19. V and J are TRBV30 and TRBJ2-5, with 9 bases matching TRBD2. Sequenced material: peripheral blood. The CDR3 spells CAWGPGLATQETQYF. The CDR3 coding sequence is TGTGCCTGGGGCCCCGGACTAGCGACACAAGAGACCCAGTACTTC.